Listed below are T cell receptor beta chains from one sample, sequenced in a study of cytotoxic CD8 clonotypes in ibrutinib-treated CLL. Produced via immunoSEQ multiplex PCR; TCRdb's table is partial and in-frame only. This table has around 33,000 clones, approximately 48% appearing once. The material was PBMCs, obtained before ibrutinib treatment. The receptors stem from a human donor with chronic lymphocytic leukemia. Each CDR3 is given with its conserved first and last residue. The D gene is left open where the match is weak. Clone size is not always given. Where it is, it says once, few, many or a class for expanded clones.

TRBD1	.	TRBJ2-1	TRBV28	CASSSGQGENNEQFF	TGTGCCAGCAGTTCGGGACAGGGGGAAAACAATGAGCAGTTCTTC
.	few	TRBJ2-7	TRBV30	CAWSRTGHWDEQYF	TGTGCCTGGAGTAGAACGGGACACTGGGACGAGCAGTACTTC
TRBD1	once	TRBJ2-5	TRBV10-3	CAISLTGQGGETQYF	TGTGCCATCAGCCTGACGGGACAGGGCGGAGAGACCCAGTACTTC
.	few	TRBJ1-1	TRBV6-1	CASLEELNTEAFF	TGTGCCAGCCTTGAGGAATTGAACACTGAAGCTTTCTTT
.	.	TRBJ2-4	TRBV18	CASSLGLAKNIQYF	TGTGCCAGCTCATTGGGGCTAGCCAAAAACATTCAGTACTTC
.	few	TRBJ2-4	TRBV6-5	CASTPARGLAQYF	TGTGCCAGCACTCCGGCAAGAGGTTTAGCTCAGTACTTC
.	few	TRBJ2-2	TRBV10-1	CASRDPGGTGELFF	TGCGCCAGCAGAGACCCCGGTGGCACCGGGGAGCTGTTTTTT
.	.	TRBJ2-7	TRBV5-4	CASSPGHRSSYEQYF	TGTGCCAGCAGCCCGGGACACAGAAGCTCCTACGAGCAGTACTTC
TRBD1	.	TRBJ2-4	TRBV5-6	CASSPGTGNVQYF	TGTGCCAGCAGCCCTGGGACAGGAAATGTTCAGTACTTC
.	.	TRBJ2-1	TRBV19	CASSIDLWDSPLF	TGTGCCAGTAGTATAGATCTTTGGGACTCCCCCCTCTTC
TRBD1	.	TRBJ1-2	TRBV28	CASSPPGTGNGYTF	TGTGCCAGCAGTCCTCCCGGGACAGGGAATGGCTACACCTTC